This is a list of T cell receptor beta chains from one sample in a study of cytomegalovirus exposure and HLA in healthy donors. Profiling relied on immunoSEQ multiplex PCR, and the TCRdb table lists in-frame clones only, not all of them. The repertoire holds about 110,000 clones, with about four fifths as singletons. The sequencing input was PBMCs. The receptors were sampled from a man aged 30 to 39 in good health and CMV-seropositive. The CDR3 runs from the conserved cysteine through the conserved F or W. The D gene is left open where the match is weak. Rows may omit the clone size; those that give it use once, few, many or a size class.

j_call clone_size v_call d_call cdr3_nt cdr3_aa
TRBJ1-1 NA TRBV6-5 NA TGTGCCAGCAGTGTCGACAGACAGAACACTGAAGCTTTCTTT CASSVDRQNTEAFF
TRBJ2-2 NA TRBV5-5 TRBD1 TGTGCCAGCAGCGCCTACAGGGGGCGCTGGACCGGGGAGCTGTTTTTT CASSAYRGRWTGELFF
TRBJ2-2 NA TRBV29-1 NA TGCAGCGTTGTCGCAGGGGATGCCAACACCGGGGAGCTGTTTTTT CSVVAGDANTGELFF
TRBJ2-3 few TRBV9 TRBD2 TGTGCCAGCAGGCCCTTTGGACTAGCGGGTACAGATACGCAGTATTTT CASRPFGLAGTDTQYF
TRBJ1-6 NA TRBV28 NA TGTGCCAGCTCCCCTGGGGTTAGGGAGAGTAATTCACCCCTCCACTTT CASSPGVRESNSPLHF
TRBJ2-3 NA TRBV7-2 TRBD2 TGTGCCAGCAGCTTAGCCGGCGGGGGGGCTTTAGATACGCAGTATTTT CASSLAGGGALDTQYF
TRBJ2-1 few TRBV10-1 TRBD2 TGCGCCAGCAGTGAGTCGGCTAGCGGAGGACCTTACAATGAGCAGTTCTTC CASSESASGGPYNEQFF
TRBJ1-3 NA TRBV9 NA TGTGCCAGCAGCCCCGTCCTTTACAGCCAGGCCATATATTTT CASSPVLYSQAIYF
TRBJ2-5 NA TRBV5-4 NA TGTGCCAGCAGCTTGGAGGCCGGAGAAGAGACCCAGTACTTC CASSLEAGEETQYF
TRBJ1-1 once TRBV5-1 NA TGCGCCAGCAGCCAGGACAGCAAGATGAACACTGAAGCTTTCTTT CASSQDSKMNTEAFF
TRBJ2-6 NA TRBV18 NA TGTGCCAGCTCAACATACTCTGGGGCCAACGTCCTGACTTTC CASSTYSGANVLTF
TRBJ1-1 NA TRBV4-2 NA TGTGCCAGCAGCCAAGCAAGGGGAGGGGCCACTGAAGCTTTCTTT CASSQARGGATEAFF
TRBJ2-3 NA TRBV9 TRBD2 TGTGCCAGCAGCGTAGCTGCGTGGGAGGGCCGAAATACGCAGTATTTT CASSVAAWEGRNTQYF
TRBJ2-3 NA TRBV30 NA TGTGCCTGGAGTGTAGGGGGCACAGATACGCAGTATTTT CAWSVGGTDTQYF
TRBJ2-5 few TRBV27 NA TGTGCCAGCAGTTTATATAACCAAGAGACCCAGTACTTC CASSLYNQETQYF
TRBJ2-1 NA TRBV28 NA TGTGCCAGCAGCGTTAAGGGGGGGATGGACAATGAGCAGTTCTTC CASSVKGGMDNEQFF
TRBJ1-5 NA TRBV18 NA TGTGCCAGCTCACCCTCCGTTGAGAGCAATCAGCCCCAGCATTTT CASSPSVESNQPQHF
TRBJ2-2 NA TRBV30 TRBD1 TGTGCCTGGACTCGTCAGGGGGACACCGGGGAGCTGTTTTTT CAWTRQGDTGELFF
TRBJ1-1 NA TRBV7-2 TRBD1 TGTGCCAGCAGCCCCTCGAGTGACAGGGGACCTGAAGCTTTCTTT CASSPSSDRGPEAFF
TRBJ2-1 NA TRBV5-1 NA TGCGCCAGCAGCTTGGCCTTGGGAGATCGAACTGGATCCAATGAGCAGTTCTTC CASSLALGDRTGSNEQFF
TRBJ1-1 few TRBV19 NA TGTGCCAGTAGGAGGTCATGGGGGGAGACTGAAGCTTTCTTT CASRRSWGETEAFF
TRBJ2-7 NA TRBV18 NA TGTGCCAGCTCAGAAGACCGGGACAAAGGCGGGCTAGCGGTGATCTACGAGCAGTACTTC CASSEDRDKGGLAVIYEQYF
TRBJ1-4 few TRBV9 NA TGTGCCAGCAGCGACAAGAGGGGGAGTGAAAAACTGTTTTTT CASSDKRGSEKLFF